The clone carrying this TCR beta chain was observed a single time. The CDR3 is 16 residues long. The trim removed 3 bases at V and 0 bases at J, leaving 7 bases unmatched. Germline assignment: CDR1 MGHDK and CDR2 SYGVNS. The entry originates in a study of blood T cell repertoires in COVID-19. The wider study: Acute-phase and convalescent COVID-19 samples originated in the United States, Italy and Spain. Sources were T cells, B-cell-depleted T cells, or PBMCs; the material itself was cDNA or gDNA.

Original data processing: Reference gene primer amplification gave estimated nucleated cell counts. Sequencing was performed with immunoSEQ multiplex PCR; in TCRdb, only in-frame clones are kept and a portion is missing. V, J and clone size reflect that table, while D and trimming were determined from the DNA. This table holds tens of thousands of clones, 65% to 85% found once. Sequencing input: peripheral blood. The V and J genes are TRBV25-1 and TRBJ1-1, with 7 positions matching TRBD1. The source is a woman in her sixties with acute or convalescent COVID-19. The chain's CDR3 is CASSDNRGYMNTEAFF. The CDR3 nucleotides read TGTGCCAGCAGTGACAACAGGGGATACATGAACACTGAAGCTTTCTTT.